This T cell receptor (beta chain) was observed in a study of T cells in Graves' hyperthyroidism and ophthalmopathy (dated by TCRdb to the late 2010s). A note on the overall study: TCR V-J signatures able to tell the groups apart were searched for in a discovery cohort of about a hundred patients, of whom roughly 42 had Graves' ophthalmopathy and around 56 had stable Graves' hyperthyroidism. Whether ophthalmopathy could be predicted prospectively was tested in an independent validation cohort made up of about 20 hyperthyroidism patients plus 17 patients who later progressed to ophthalmopathy. The roughly 100 discovery patients were randomly split 7:3 into training and test sets. Thyroid tissue and blood T-cell repertoires from six or seven Graves' hyperthyroidism patients were also compared in the study. After blood sampling, hyperthyroidism patients were treated with methimazole at a starting dose of 30 mg daily, and ophthalmopathy patients were treated with high-dose intravenous methylprednisolone. TCR Vbeta CDR3 sequencing of 140 or so peripheral blood samples (about 45 ophthalmopathy, about 80 hyperthyroidism and some 17 progressor patients) is reported in the paper.

Amplification of TCR beta CDR3 regions was carried out from RNA transcripts. For the first round of RT-PCR on the TCR CDR3, the HTBI primer set was used together with the Qiagen OneStep RT-PCR kit. Libraries were constructed in a second round of multiplex PCR, after which size selection and purification were carried out. Paired-end sequencing of the libraries was performed with 100 bp reads on an Illumina HiSeq2000. The authors processed their data as follows. SOAPnuke was used to process the raw data, removing reads that contained adapters or uncalled bases, had a mean Phred below 15, or lacked an exact match to the constant primer or identifier. COPE v1.2.5 was used to merge high-quality paired reads, and clonotypes were defined as unique nucleotide sequences. Clonotypes were aligned to IMGT TRBV, TRBD and TRBJ reference segments using MiTCR v1.1. Only V-J combinations with frequency above 0.0001, covering 99% to 99.2% of repertoires, were analysed. A TCS score was defined as the ratio of F50 (clonal expansion) to E x V (chaos), with BLOSUM62-based TCRdist applied between CDR3 peptides within each V-J. Welch's t-statistics and random forest reduced fewer than 550 V-J features to about 13, which were used in a naive Bayes classifier (R e1071). The similarity between thyroid and blood repertoires was quantified using the Morisita-Horn index. TCRdb reanalyzed the raw reads on its own, using fastp at Q25 for trimming and MiXCR for clone calling, and kept in-frame beta chains. All rows with the same CDR3 protein become a single entry with the most common DNA and genes. The V and J calls come from TCRdb's annotation, not from the publication. The sample contains a few hundred thousand distinct CDR3 sequences, about 43% of them found a single time. Over 15% of the sample is taken by the ten largest.

Exclusion was applied to patients with uncontrolled infections, other autoimmune diseases, pregnancy or lactation. Diagnoses were established on the basis of clinical symptoms, serum thyroxine and TRAb, thyroid ultrasound, and orbital computed tomography. Trizol reagent was used to extract total RNA, and RNA quality was then checked on an Agilent 2100 Bioanalyzer. The paper's findings and limits, for the study overall: In validation, progression to ophthalmopathy was predicted by the model with 70.59% sensitivity and 72% to 85% specificity, a median of roughly 6.4 months before onset. No statistical method was used to fix the sample size in advance, and group allocation was not hidden from the investigators. A model built on a 13 V-J signature distinguished ophthalmopathy from stable hyperthyroidism, reaching roughly 88% sensitivity and approximately 83% specificity in cross-validation and 80%/75% in testing. Most expanded thyroid clonotypes (frequency above 0.001) were also found in blood, which suggests that blood repertoires may mirror thyroid immune responses.

This clonotype was found many times. Its antigen is unknown. No base quality values were provided; no much bigger clone lies one nucleotide off. The sequencing sample was made of peripheral blood or thyroid tissue (not recorded which). This receptor was identified in an adult woman with Graves' disease, either hyperthyroidism or ophthalmopathy (not recorded which).

The DNA is TGTGCCAGCAGTCCCCGGGCTCTCGGGTTCCGCCATCAGCCCCAGCATTTT. Translation gives CASSPRALGFRHQPQHF. The rearranged chain carries TRBV28 and TRBJ1-5, with no confidently assigned D gene. V gives up 5 bases and J gives up 5 bases, and the segment between their germline ends measures 22 bases. Sequences MDHEN (CDR1) and SYDVKM (CDR2) are obtained from the germline V gene. The CDR3 holds 17 amino acids from the cysteine to the phenylalanine. The retained sequence is limited to the CDR3, 51 bases, with the frame set at the first base. The reference TRBV28 and TRBJ1-5 proteins fill in what lies around the CDR3, so the full variable domain reads DVKVTQSSRYLVKRTGEKVFLECVQDMDHENMFWYRQDPGLGLRLIYFSYDVKMKEKGDIPEGYSVSREKKERFSLILESASTNQTSMYLCASSPRALGFRHQPQHFGDGTRLSIL.